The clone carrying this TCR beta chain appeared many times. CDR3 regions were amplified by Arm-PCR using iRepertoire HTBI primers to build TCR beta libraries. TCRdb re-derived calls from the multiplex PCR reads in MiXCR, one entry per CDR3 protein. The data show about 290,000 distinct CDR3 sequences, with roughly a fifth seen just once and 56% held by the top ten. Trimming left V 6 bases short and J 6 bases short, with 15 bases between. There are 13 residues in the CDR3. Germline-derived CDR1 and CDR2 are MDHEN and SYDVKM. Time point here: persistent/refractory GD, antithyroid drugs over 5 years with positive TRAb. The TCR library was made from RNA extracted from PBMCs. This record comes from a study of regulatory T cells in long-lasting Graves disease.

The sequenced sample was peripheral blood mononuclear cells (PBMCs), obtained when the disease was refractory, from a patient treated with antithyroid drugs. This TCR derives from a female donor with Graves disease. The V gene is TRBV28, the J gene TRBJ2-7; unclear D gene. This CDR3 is CASSSGQGSEQYF. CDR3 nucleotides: TGTGCCAGCAGCTCCGGGCAAGGCTCCGAGCAGTACTTC. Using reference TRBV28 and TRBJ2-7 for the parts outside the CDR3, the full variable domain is DVKVTQSSRYLVKRTGEKVFLECVQDMDHENMFWYRQDPGLGLRLIYFSYDVKMKEKGDIPEGYSVSREKKERFSLILESASTNQTSMYLCASSSGQGSEQYFGPGTRLTVT.